This TCR beta chain stems from a study of cytotoxic CD8 clonotypes in ibrutinib-treated CLL. Study-level points and caveats: The clonality rise at ibrutinib response reflected private clonotype expansion. Clonality correlated strongly with circulating CD8+ T cells and exceeded age-matched healthy donors at baseline.

Generated by immunoSEQ multiplex PCR, the TCRdb table keeps only in-frame clones and is missing some. This sample has approximately 60,000 clones, with 55% to 65% found just once. The CDR3 totals 14 residues. Germline values: CDR1 SGDLS, CDR2 YYNGEE. V was clipped by 2 bases and J by 6 bases, with 12 bases between them. Concerning this clone: Its antigen is not known.

The J gene is TRBJ2-1, the V gene TRBV9; D is perhaps TRBD2 (6 bases). The material sequenced was PBMCs, taken after 24 months of ibrutinib treatment. The TCR comes from a human donor with chronic lymphocytic leukemia. This chain's CDR3 is CASSVTSNFNEQFF. The CDR3 DNA is TGTGCCAGCAGCGTGACTAGTAATTTCAATGAGCAGTTCTTC.